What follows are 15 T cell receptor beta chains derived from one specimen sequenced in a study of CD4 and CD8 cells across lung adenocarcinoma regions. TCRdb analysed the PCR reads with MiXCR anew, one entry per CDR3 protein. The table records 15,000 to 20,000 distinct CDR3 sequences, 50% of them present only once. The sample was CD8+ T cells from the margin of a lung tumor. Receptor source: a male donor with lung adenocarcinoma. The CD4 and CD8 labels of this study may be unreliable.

CDR3 protein: CSADSMSYNEQFF. Here the CDR3 DNA reads TGCAGTGCTGATAGCATGTCCTACAATGAGCAGTTCTTC. This chain joins TRBV20-1 and TRBJ2-1; D gene ambiguous. Germline-derived CDR1 and CDR2 are DFQATT and SNEGSKA (reference sequence). Trimming stripped 5 bases from V and 1 base from J, with 9 bases between. CDR3 size: 13 residues.

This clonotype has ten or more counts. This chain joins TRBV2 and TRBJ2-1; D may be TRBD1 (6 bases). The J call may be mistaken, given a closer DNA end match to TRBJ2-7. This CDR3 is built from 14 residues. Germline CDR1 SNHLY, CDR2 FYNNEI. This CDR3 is CASRDPGQHYEQYF. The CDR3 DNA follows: TGTGCCAGCAGGGACCCGGGACAACACTACGAGCAGTACTTC.

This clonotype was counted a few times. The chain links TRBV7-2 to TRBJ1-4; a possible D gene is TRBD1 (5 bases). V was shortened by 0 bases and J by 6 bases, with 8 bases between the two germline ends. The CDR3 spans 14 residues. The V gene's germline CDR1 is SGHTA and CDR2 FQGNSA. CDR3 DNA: TGTGCCAGCAGCTTAGCAGGGGACGATGAAAAACTGTTTTTT. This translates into CASSLAGDDEKLFF.

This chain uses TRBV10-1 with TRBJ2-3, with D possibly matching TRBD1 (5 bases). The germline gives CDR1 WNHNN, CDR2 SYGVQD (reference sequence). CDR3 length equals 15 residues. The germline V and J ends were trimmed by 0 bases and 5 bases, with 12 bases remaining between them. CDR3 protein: CASSESGRDIDTQYF. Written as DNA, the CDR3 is TGCGCCAGCAGTGAGTCGGGCAGGGATATAGATACGCAGTATTTT.

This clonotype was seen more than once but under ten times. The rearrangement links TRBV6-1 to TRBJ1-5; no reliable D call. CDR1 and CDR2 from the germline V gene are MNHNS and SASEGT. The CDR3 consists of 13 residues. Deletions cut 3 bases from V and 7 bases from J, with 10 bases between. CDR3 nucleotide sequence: TGTGCCAGCAGTGAGCTGAGCGAACAGCCCCAGCATTTT. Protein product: CASSELSEQPQHF.

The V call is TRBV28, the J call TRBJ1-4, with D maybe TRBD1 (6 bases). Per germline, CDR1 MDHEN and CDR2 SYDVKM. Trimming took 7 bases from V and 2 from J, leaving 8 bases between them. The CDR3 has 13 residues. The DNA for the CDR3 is TGTGCCAGCAAGGACAGCACTAATGAAAAACTGTTTTTT. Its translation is CASKDSTNEKLFF.

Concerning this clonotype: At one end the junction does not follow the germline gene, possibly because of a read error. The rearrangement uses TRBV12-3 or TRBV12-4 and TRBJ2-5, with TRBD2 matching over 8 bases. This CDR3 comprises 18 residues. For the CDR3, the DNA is TGTGCCAGCTGTTTGGCGGGGAGCGGGGGTTTAGCCCAAGAGATCCAGTACTTC. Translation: CASCLAGSGGLAQEIQYF.

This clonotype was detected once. CDR3 in DNA: TGCGCCAGCAGCCAAGGGTGGCAAGCCGGACAGGGGGCGAAAGGCTACACCTTC. Translated, it gives CASSQGWQAGQGAKGYTF. The chain is built from TRBV4-1 and TRBJ1-2; 11 nucleotides match TRBD1. The CDR3 has 18 amino acids. V gave up 1 base and J gave up 8 bases; unmatched junction bases: 15. Germline loops: CDR1 MGHRA, CDR2 YSYEKL.

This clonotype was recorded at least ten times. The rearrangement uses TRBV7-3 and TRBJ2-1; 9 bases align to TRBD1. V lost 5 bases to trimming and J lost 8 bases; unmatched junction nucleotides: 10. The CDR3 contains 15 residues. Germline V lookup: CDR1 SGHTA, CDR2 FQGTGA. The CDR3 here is CASSPPGTGNHEQFF. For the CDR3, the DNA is TGTGCCAGCAGCCCCCCCGGGACAGGGAACCATGAGCAGTTCTTC.

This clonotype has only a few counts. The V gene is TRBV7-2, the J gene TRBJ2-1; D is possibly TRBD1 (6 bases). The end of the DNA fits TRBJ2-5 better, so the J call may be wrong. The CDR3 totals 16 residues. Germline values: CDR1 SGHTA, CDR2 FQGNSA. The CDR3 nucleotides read TGTGCCAGCAGCTTATTGGGGGCAACCCCCCAAGAGACCCAGTACTTC. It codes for CASSLLGATPQETQYF.

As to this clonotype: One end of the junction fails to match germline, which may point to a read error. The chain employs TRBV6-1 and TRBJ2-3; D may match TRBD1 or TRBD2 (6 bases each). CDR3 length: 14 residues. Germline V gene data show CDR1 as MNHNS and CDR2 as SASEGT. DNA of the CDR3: TGTGCCAGCAGCAATAGGGGGGCGAAAGATACTCAGTATTTT. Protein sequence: CASSNRGAKDTQYF.

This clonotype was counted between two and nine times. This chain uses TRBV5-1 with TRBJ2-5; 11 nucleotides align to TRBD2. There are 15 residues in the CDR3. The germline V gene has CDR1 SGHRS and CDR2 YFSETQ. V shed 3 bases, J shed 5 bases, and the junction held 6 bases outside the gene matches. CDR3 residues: CASSSGTSGLETQYF. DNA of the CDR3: TGCGCCAGCAGCTCAGGGACTAGCGGATTGGAGACCCAGTACTTC.

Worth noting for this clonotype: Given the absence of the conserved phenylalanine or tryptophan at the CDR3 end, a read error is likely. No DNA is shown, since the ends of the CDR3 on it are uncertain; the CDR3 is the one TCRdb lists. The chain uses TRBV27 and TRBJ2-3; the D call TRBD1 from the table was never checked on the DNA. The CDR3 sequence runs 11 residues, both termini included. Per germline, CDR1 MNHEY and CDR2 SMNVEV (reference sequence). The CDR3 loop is CASSLSDSQEY.

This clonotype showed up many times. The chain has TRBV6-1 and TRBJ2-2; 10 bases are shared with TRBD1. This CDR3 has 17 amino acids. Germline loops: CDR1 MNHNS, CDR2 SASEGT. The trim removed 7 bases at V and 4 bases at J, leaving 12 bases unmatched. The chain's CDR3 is CASISTPGQGTTGELFF. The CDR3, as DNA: TGTGCCAGCATATCTACGCCGGGACAGGGGACCACCGGGGAGCTGTTTTTT.

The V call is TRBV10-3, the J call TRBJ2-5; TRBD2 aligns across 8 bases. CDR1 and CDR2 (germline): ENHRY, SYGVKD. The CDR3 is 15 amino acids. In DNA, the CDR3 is TGTGGCGGGGGGCGAGGGGCGCGTGGCAAAGAGACCCAGTACTTC. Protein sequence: CGGGRGARGKETQYF.